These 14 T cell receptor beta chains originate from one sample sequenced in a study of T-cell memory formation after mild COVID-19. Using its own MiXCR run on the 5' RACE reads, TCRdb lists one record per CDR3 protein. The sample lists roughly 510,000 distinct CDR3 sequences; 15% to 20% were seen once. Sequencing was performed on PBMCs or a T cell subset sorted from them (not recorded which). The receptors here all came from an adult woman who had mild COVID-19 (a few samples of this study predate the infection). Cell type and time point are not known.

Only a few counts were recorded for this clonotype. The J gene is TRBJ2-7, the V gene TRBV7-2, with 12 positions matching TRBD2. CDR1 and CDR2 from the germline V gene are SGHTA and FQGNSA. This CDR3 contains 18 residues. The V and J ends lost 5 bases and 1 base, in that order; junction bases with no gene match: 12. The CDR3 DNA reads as TGTGCCAGCAGCCCCAGGGCTAGCGGGAGGGCCATTTCCTACGAGCAGTACTTC. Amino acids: CASSPRASGRAISYEQYF.

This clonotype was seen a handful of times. The CDR3, as DNA: TGCAGTGCCCCGATGGCTAGCGGGCAAACAGATACGCAGTATTTT. Translating it yields CSAPMASGQTDTQYF. J is TRBJ2-3 and V is TRBV20-1; 8 bases fit TRBD2. V shed 6 bases, J shed 3 bases, and the junction held 11 bases outside the gene matches. The V gene's germline CDR1 is DFQATT and CDR2 SNEGSKA (reference sequence). The CDR3 is made up of 15 amino acids.

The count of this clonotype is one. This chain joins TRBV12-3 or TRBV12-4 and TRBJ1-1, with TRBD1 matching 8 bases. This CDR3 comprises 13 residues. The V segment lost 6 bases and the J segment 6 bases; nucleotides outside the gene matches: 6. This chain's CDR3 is CASSRTGGSEAFF. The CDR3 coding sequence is TGTGCCAGCAGCCGTACAGGGGGGTCTGAAGCTTTCTTT.

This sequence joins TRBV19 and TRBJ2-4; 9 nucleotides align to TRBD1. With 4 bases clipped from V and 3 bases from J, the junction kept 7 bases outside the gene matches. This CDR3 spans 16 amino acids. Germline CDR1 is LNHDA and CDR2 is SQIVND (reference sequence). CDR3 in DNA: TGTGCCAGTAGTAGGACAGGGGAAGGTGTCAAAAACATTCAGTACTTC. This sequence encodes CASSRTGEGVKNIQYF.

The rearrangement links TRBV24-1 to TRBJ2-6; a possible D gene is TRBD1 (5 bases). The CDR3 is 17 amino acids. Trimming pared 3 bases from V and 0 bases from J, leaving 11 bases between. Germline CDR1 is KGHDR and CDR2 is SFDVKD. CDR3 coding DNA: TGTGCCACCAGTGATCGAACAGGTCGCTCTGGGGCCAACGTCCTGACTTTC. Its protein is CATSDRTGRSGANVLTF.

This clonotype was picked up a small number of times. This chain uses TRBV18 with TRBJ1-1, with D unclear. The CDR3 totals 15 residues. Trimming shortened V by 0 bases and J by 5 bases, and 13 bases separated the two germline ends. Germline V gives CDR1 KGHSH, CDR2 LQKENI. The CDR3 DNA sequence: TGTGCCAGCTCACCACCGGTAGATATGGGTACTGAAGCTTTCTTT. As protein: CASSPPVDMGTEAFF.

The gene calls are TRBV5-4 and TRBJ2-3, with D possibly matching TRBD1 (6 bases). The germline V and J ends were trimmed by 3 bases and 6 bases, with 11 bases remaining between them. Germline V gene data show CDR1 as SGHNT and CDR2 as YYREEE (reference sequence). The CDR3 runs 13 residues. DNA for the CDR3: TGTGCCAGCAGCTCCCGGGACACCGATACGCAGTATTTT. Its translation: CASSSRDTDTQYF. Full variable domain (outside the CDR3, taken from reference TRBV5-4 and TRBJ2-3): ETGVTQSPTHLIKTRGQQVTLRCSSQSGHNTVSWYQQALGQGPQFIFQYYREEENGRGNFPPRFSGLQFPNYSSELNVNALELDDSALYLCASSSRDTDTQYFGPGTRLTVL.

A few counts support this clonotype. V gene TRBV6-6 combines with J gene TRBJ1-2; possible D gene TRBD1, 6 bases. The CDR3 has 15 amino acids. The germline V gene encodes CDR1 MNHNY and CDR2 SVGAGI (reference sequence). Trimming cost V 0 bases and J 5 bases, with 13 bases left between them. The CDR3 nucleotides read TGTGCCAGCAGTTACTCGATGGGGACATCATATGGCTACACCTTC. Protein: CASSYSMGTSYGYTF.

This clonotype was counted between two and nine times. The CDR3 loop is CSARVKTGSTTRRTYNSPLHF. The CDR3 region has the DNA TGCAGTGCTAGAGTAAAGACAGGATCTACCACGAGAAGGACCTATAATTCACCCCTCCACTTT. J is TRBJ1-6 and V is TRBV20-1; a weak D match, TRBD1 (6 bases). CDR1 DFQATT and CDR2 SNEGSKA come from the germline V gene (reference sequence). V shed 1 base and J shed 2 bases, with 27 bases lying between them. The CDR3 spans 21 residues.

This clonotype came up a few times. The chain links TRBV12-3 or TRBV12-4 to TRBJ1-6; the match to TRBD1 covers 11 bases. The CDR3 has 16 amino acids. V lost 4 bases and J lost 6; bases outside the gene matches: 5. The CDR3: CASSSLGTGGNSPLHF. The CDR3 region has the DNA TGTGCCAGCAGTTCACTAGGGACAGGGGGTAATTCACCCCTCCACTTT.

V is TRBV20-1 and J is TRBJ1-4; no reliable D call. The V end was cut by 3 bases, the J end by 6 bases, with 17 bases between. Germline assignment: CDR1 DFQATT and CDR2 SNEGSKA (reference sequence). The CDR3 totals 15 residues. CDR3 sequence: CSASGEAVIYEKLFF. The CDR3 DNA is TGCAGTGCTAGCGGGGAGGCAGTAATTTATGAAAAACTGTTTTTT.

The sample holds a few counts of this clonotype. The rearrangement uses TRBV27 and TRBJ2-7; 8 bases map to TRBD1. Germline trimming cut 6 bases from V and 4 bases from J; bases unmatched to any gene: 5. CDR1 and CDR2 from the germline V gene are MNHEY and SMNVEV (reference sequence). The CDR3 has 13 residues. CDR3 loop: CASSRTGNYEQYF. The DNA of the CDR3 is TGTGCCAGCAGCCGGACAGGGAATTACGAGCAGTACTTC.

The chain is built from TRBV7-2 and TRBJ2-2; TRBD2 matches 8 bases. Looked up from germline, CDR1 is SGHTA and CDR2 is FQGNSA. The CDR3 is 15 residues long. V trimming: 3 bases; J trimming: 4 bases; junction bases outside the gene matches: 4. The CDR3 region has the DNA TGTGCCAGCAGCTTGGGGACTAGGCCCACCGGGGAGCTGTTTTTT. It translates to CASSLGTRPTGELFF. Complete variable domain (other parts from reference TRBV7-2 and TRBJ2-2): GAGVSQSPSNKVTEKGKDVELRCDPISGHTALYWYRQSLGQGLEFLIYFQGNSAPDKSGLPSDRFSAERTGGSVSTLTIQRTQQEDSAVYLCASSLGTRPTGELFFGEGSRLTVL.

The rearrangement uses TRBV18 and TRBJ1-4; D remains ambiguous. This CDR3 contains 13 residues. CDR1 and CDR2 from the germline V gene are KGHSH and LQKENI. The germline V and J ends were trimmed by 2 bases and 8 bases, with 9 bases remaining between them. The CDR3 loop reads CASSPNREEKLFF. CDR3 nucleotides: TGTGCCAGCTCACCAAACCGGGAGGAAAAACTGTTTTTT.